The clone carrying this T cell receptor beta chain was detected ten times or more. These data come from a study of blood T cell repertoires in COVID-19. Study background: COVID-19 samples collected from the United States, Italy and Spain covered acute and convalescent phases.

Methods used by the authors: For nucleated cells, counts were estimated from reference gene primer amplification. Libraries were prepared by immunoSEQ multiplex PCR; TCRdb keeps only in-frame clonotypes and omits some of them. V and J calls and clone size are given by that table; D and trimming were obtained from the DNA. The top ten clones hold roughly two fifths of a sample with about 35,000 clones, 85% to 90% of them seen once. This CDR3 has 16 residues. From germline, CDR1 is SGHNT and CDR2 YYREEE (reference sequence). V gave up 0 bases and J gave up 1 base, with 12 bases separating them. This clonotype originated in a man between 60 and 70 years old with active or convalescent COVID-19. This chain uses TRBV5-4 with TRBJ2-3, with a weak D call TRBD2 (6 bases). Sequenced input: peripheral blood. This CDR3 reads CASSLGAGSGTDTQYF. The CDR3 coding sequence is TGTGCCAGCAGCTTGGGAGCGGGCTCTGGCACAGATACGCAGTATTTT. The variable domain in full, completed from reference TRBV5-4 and TRBJ2-3, reads ETGVTQSPTHLIKTRGQQVTLRCSSQSGHNTVSWYQQALGQGPQFIFQYYREEENGRGNFPPRFSGLQFPNYSSELNVNALELDDSALYLCASSLGAGSGTDTQYFGPGTRLTVL.